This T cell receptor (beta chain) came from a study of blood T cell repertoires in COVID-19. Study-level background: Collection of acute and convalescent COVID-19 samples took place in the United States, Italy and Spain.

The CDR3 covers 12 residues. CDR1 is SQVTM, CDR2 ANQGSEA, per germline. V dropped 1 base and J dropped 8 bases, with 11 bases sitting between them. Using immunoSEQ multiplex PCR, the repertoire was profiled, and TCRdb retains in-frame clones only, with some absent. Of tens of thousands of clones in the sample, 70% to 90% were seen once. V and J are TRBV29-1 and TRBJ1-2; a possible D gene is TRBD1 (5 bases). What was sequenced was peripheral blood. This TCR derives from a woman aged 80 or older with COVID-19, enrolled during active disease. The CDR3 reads CSVEGQSRGYTF. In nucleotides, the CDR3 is TGCAGCGTTGAAGGACAGAGTAGGGGCTACACCTTC.